These T cell receptor beta chains were read from a single sample in a study of metastatic and nonmetastatic thyroid tumors. TCRdb reprocessed the PCR reads via MiXCR. Among fewer than 20,000 clones listed, less than 25% were seen once. Sequencing was performed on adjacent normal tissue. These receptors were taken from a female donor with papillary thyroid cancer or a benign thyroid nodule (not recorded which). Some clones in this sample may be carry-over from other donors' samples. The CDR3 runs from the conserved cysteine through the conserved F or W. The order of the fields is D gene, J gene, clone size, V gene, CDR3 DNA, CDR3 protein. A D gene is named only where the DNA matches it firmly. The size of a clone is reported for some rows only, either as once, few or many, or as a class for expanded clones.

d_gene: TRBD2; j_gene: TRBJ2-1; abundance: many; v_gene: TRBV5-4; CDR3nt: TGTGCCAGCAGCATGGGGACTAGCGGCTACAGTGAGCAGTTCTTC; CDR3aa: CASSMGTSGYSEQFF
d_gene: .; j_gene: TRBJ2-3; abundance: many; v_gene: TRBV20-1; CDR3nt: TGCAGTGCCCCGTGGCGATCAGATACGCAGTATTTT; CDR3aa: CSAPWRSDTQYF
d_gene: .; j_gene: TRBJ1-1; abundance: medium-sized; v_gene: TRBV5-1; CDR3nt: TGCGCCAGCAGCTTGGTAGCAGGAGTGAACACTGAAGCTTTCTTT; CDR3aa: CASSLVAGVNTEAFF
d_gene: .; j_gene: TRBJ2-3; abundance: .; v_gene: TRBV5-1; CDR3nt: TGCGCCAGCATGTTAGCTGGGGCTCCAGATACGCAGTATTTT; CDR3aa: CASMLAGAPDTQYF
d_gene: .; j_gene: TRBJ2-1; abundance: .; v_gene: TRBV2; CDR3nt: TGTGCCAGAAGGGGACTGGCGGCCTACAATGAGCAGTTCTTC; CDR3aa: CARRGLAAYNEQFF
d_gene: .; j_gene: TRBJ1-5; abundance: medium-sized; v_gene: TRBV6-2/TRBV6-3; CDR3nt: TGTGCCAGCAGGCCCCCGGGACCCTCTAAGCCCCAGCATTTT; CDR3aa: CASRPPGPSKPQHF
d_gene: .; j_gene: TRBJ2-1; abundance: many; v_gene: TRBV10-1; CDR3nt: TGCGCCAGCAGACCTACGGCAGGGGGCGCCGGGACTACGGACGGGTTTGAGCAGTTCTTC; CDR3aa: CASRPTAGGAGTTDGFEQFF
d_gene: .; j_gene: TRBJ2-3; abundance: .; v_gene: TRBV20-1; CDR3nt: TGCAGTGCTATCTATGTCCGCATTGATACGCAGTATTTT; CDR3aa: CSAIYVRIDTQYF
d_gene: .; j_gene: TRBJ1-2; abundance: medium-sized; v_gene: TRBV27; CDR3nt: TGTGCCAGCAGTTTATCGGGGGGGAACTATGGCTACACCTTC; CDR3aa: CASSLSGGNYGYTF
d_gene: .; j_gene: TRBJ1-2; abundance: many; v_gene: TRBV7-8; CDR3nt: TGTGCCAGCAGCTTGGGCTTTAACTATGGCTACACCTTC; CDR3aa: CASSLGFNYGYTF
d_gene: TRBD2; j_gene: TRBJ2-7; abundance: medium-sized; v_gene: TRBV6-1; CDR3nt: TGTGCCAGCAGTGAAGGCGGGGGGTTCTACGAGCAGTACTTC; CDR3aa: CASSEGGGFYEQYF
d_gene: .; j_gene: TRBJ2-7; abundance: .; v_gene: TRBV4-2; CDR3nt: TGTGCCAGCAGCCAAGGAGAAGGCGACTACGAGCAGTACTTC; CDR3aa: CASSQGEGDYEQYF
d_gene: .; j_gene: TRBJ2-7; abundance: many; v_gene: TRBV18; CDR3nt: TGTGCCAGCTCCGCTAGGAACTTTCGCTCCTACGAGCAGTACTTC; CDR3aa: CASSARNFRSYEQYF
d_gene: .; j_gene: TRBJ1-2; abundance: .; v_gene: TRBV5-8; CDR3nt: TGTGCCAGTATCTTGGAATTTCCCAACTATGGCTACACCTTC; CDR3aa: CASILEFPNYGYTF
d_gene: .; j_gene: TRBJ2-1; abundance: .; v_gene: TRBV7-9; CDR3nt: TGTGACAGCAGATCCCGCTGGGGGGGCGGGAGTTACAATGAGCAGTTCTTC; CDR3aa: CDSRSRWGGGSYNEQFF
d_gene: .; j_gene: TRBJ1-2; abundance: .; v_gene: TRBV5-1; CDR3nt: TGCGCCAGCAGCTCCCCAGGATTCGGGGACCATGGCTACACCTTC; CDR3aa: CASSSPGFGDHGYTF
d_gene: .; j_gene: TRBJ1-5; abundance: .; v_gene: TRBV30; CDR3nt: TGTGCCTGGAGTGGGGGGATGTATCAGCCCCAGCATTTT; CDR3aa: CAWSGGMYQPQHF
d_gene: TRBD2; j_gene: TRBJ2-7; abundance: .; v_gene: TRBV11-2; CDR3nt: TGTGCCAGCAGCTTAGTAGGGCTAGCGGGAGGATCCGCGTACGAGCAGTACTTC; CDR3aa: CASSLVGLAGGSAYEQYF
d_gene: .; j_gene: TRBJ2-2; abundance: few; v_gene: TRBV6-2/TRBV6-3; CDR3nt: TGTGCCAGCATAGGCGGGACTCGCACCTGGGAGCTGTTTTTT; CDR3aa: CASIGGTRTWELFF
d_gene: TRBD2; j_gene: TRBJ2-1; abundance: medium-sized; v_gene: TRBV28; CDR3nt: TGTGCCAGCAGTTCCTGGACTAGCGGGAGTTCCCTAAGGAATGAGCAGTTCTTC; CDR3aa: CASSSWTSGSSLRNEQFF
d_gene: .; j_gene: TRBJ2-7; abundance: .; v_gene: TRBV20-1; CDR3nt: TGCAGTGCTAGAGAGGCAAAGGACTACGAGCAGTACTTC; CDR3aa: CSAREAKDYEQYF
d_gene: .; j_gene: TRBJ2-1; abundance: medium-sized; v_gene: TRBV28; CDR3nt: TGTGCCAGCAGTCCCCTCGCCGGGGCCTCCTACAATGAGCAGTTCTTC; CDR3aa: CASSPLAGASYNEQFF
d_gene: TRBD2; j_gene: TRBJ2-5; abundance: many; v_gene: TRBV7-9; CDR3nt: TGTGCCAGCAGGGAGGGACTAGCGGGAGTAGGAGAGACCCAGTACTTC; CDR3aa: CASREGLAGVGETQYF
d_gene: TRBD1; j_gene: TRBJ1-3; abundance: few; v_gene: TRBV7-9; CDR3nt: TGCGGGACAGGGGCTGGAAACACCATATATTTT; CDR3aa: CGTGAGNTIYF